The clone carrying this T cell receptor (beta chain) was picked up one time. Its cognate antigen is unknown. This specimen belongs to a study of radiotherapy plus CTLA-4 blockade in lung cancer. Study results and caveats: TCR clones originating in tumors grew in number in blood after radiotherapy plus ipilimumab. Early clone dynamics of blood T cells, plus interferon-beta, reportedly predicted response best.

CTLA-4 blockade with ipilimumab, together with focal radiation, was given to patients with chemo-refractory metastatic non-small-cell lung cancer. Losses at the gene ends were 5 bases for V and 4 bases for J; bases not matched to a gene: 6. The CDR3 covers 14 residues. The V gene's germline CDR1 is GTSNPN and CDR2 SVGIG (reference sequence). TCRdb's table, derived via immunoSEQ multiplex PCR, lists solely in-frame clones and lacks some. The sample lists about 51,000 clones, approximately 80% seen once, with about 2.4% in the top ten. The material was peripheral blood, obtained from a patient treated with radiotherapy plus ipilimumab. The receptor was isolated from a human donor with non-small cell lung cancer whose response to radiotherapy plus ipilimumab could not be evaluated. The chain carries TRBV30 and TRBJ2-3; 10 positions match TRBD1. The CDR3 DNA sequence: TGTGCCTGGTCCCAAGGACAGGGGGCAGATACGCAGTATTTT. Encoded protein: CAWSQGQGADTQYF. The entire variable domain, with the rest obtained from reference TRBV30 and TRBJ2-3, is as follows: SQTIHQWPATLVQPVGSPLSLECTVEGTSNPNLYWYRQAAGRGLQLLFYSVGIGQISSEVPQNLSASRPQDRQFILSSKKLLLSDSGFYLCAWSQGQGADTQYFGPGTRLTVL.